Listed below are T cell receptor beta chains from one sample, sequenced in a study of CD8 T cells in ankylosing spondylitis. TCRdb itself ran the 5' RACE reads through MiXCR, one entry per CDR3 protein. The sample shows around 140,000 distinct CDR3 sequences, 15% to 20% of them seen only once. Specimen: blood, either unsorted or a sorted T cell fraction (not recorded which). Receptors originate from a male donor with ankylosing spondylitis. CDR3s include the opening cysteine and the closing phenylalanine or tryptophan. D genes are given only for firm matches. Clone size is shown for a subset of rows, as once, few, many or a class of expanded clone.

j_call: TRBJ2-7; clone_size: few; v_call: TRBV27; d_call: TRBD1; cdr3_length: 15; cdr3_aa: CASWGQDRRNGEQYF; cdr3_nt: TGTGCCAGCTGGGGACAGGATCGAAGGAACGGCGAGCAGTACTTC
j_call: TRBJ2-3; clone_size: few; v_call: TRBV4-2; d_call: .; cdr3_length: 13; cdr3_aa: CASSQDLTDTQYF; cdr3_nt: TGTGCCAGCAGCCAAGATCTTACAGATACGCAGTATTTT
j_call: TRBJ2-5; clone_size: .; v_call: TRBV7-9; d_call: TRBD2; cdr3_length: 15; cdr3_aa: CASSHLAGRAGTQYF; cdr3_nt: TGTGCCAGCAGCCATCTAGCGGGTAGGGCCGGGACCCAGTACTTC
j_call: TRBJ2-1; clone_size: .; v_call: TRBV12-3/TRBV12-4; d_call: TRBD2; cdr3_length: 11; cdr3_aa: CASRAGGEQFF; cdr3_nt: TGTGCCAGTAGAGCGGGAGGTGAGCAGTTCTTC
j_call: TRBJ1-2; clone_size: few; v_call: TRBV5-1; d_call: .; cdr3_length: 11; cdr3_aa: CASSSGYGYTF; cdr3_nt: TGCGCCAGCAGCTCTGGCTATGGCTACACCTTC
j_call: TRBJ2-7; clone_size: many; v_call: TRBV2; d_call: .; cdr3_length: 13; cdr3_aa: CASGVRAGYEQYF; cdr3_nt: TGTGCCAGCGGAGTGCGGGCCGGGTACGAGCAGTACTTC
j_call: TRBJ2-1; clone_size: few; v_call: TRBV27; d_call: .; cdr3_length: 14; cdr3_aa: CASSLQPQTTEQFF; cdr3_nt: TGTGCCAGCAGTTTACAACCACAAACGACTGAGCAGTTCTTC
j_call: TRBJ2-1; clone_size: many; v_call: TRBV12-5; d_call: .; cdr3_length: 14; cdr3_aa: CASGLVQGPDEQFF; cdr3_nt: TGTGCTAGTGGTTTGGTACAGGGACCCGATGAGCAGTTCTTC
j_call: TRBJ2-7; clone_size: few; v_call: TRBV7-2; d_call: TRBD2; cdr3_length: 14; cdr3_aa: CASNPASGRREQYF; cdr3_nt: TGTGCCAGCAACCCTGCTAGCGGGAGGAGGGAGCAGTACTTC
j_call: TRBJ2-1; clone_size: .; v_call: TRBV5-5; d_call: TRBD2; cdr3_length: 13; cdr3_aa: CASSLELAGEQFF; cdr3_nt: TGTGCCAGCAGCTTGGAACTAGCGGGAGAGCAGTTCTTC
j_call: TRBJ2-1; clone_size: .; v_call: TRBV28; d_call: .; cdr3_length: 13; cdr3_aa: CASSPLRRFEQFF; cdr3_nt: TGTGCCAGCAGTCCCCTTAGGAGGTTTGAGCAGTTCTTC
j_call: TRBJ2-2; clone_size: .; v_call: TRBV10-2; d_call: .; cdr3_length: 14; cdr3_aa: CASTGGADTGELFF; cdr3_nt: TGCGCCAGCACGGGGGGCGCGGACACCGGGGAGCTGTTTTTT
j_call: TRBJ1-5; clone_size: .; v_call: TRBV7-2; d_call: .; cdr3_length: 14; cdr3_aa: CASSYPEGNQPQHF; cdr3_nt: TGTGCCAGCAGCTACCCAGAAGGCAATCAGCCCCAGCATTTT
j_call: TRBJ2-1; clone_size: .; v_call: TRBV7-2; d_call: .; cdr3_length: 16; cdr3_aa: CASSSLPGVSYNEQFF; cdr3_nt: TGTGCCAGCAGCTCTCTACCGGGAGTTTCCTACAATGAGCAGTTCTTC
j_call: TRBJ2-7; clone_size: .; v_call: TRBV19; d_call: .; cdr3_length: 16; cdr3_aa: CASSIGTRRGSLEQYF; cdr3_nt: TGTGCCAGTAGTATAGGGACTCGGCGGGGTTCTCTCGAGCAGTACTTC
j_call: TRBJ2-1; clone_size: few; v_call: TRBV18; d_call: TRBD2; cdr3_length: 16; cdr3_aa: CASSMSSGLGVNEQFF; cdr3_nt: TGTGCCAGCTCAATGTCTAGCGGACTAGGGGTAAATGAGCAGTTCTTC
j_call: TRBJ2-7; clone_size: .; v_call: TRBV6-5; d_call: .; cdr3_length: 17; cdr3_aa: CASSYDPPWGFRYEQYF; cdr3_nt: TGTGCCAGCAGTTACGACCCTCCCTGGGGATTCCGGTACGAGCAGTACTTC
j_call: TRBJ2-5; clone_size: .; v_call: TRBV13; d_call: TRBD2; cdr3_length: 14; cdr3_aa: CASSAQTSSETQYF; cdr3_nt: TGTGCCAGCAGCGCGCAGACTAGCTCGGAGACCCAGTACTTC
j_call: TRBJ2-7; clone_size: .; v_call: TRBV20-1; d_call: .; cdr3_length: 13; cdr3_aa: CSASSSDSYEQYF; cdr3_nt: TGCAGTGCTAGCTCTAGCGACTCCTACGAGCAGTACTTC
j_call: TRBJ2-1; clone_size: .; v_call: TRBV3-1; d_call: TRBD2; cdr3_length: 17; cdr3_aa: CASSSVPGTSGRNEQFF; cdr3_nt: TGTGCCAGCAGCTCCGTCCCCGGGACTAGCGGGCGAAATGAGCAGTTCTTC
j_call: TRBJ1-2; clone_size: .; v_call: TRBV20-1; d_call: TRBD1; cdr3_length: 14; cdr3_aa: CSARDRGVRYGYTF; cdr3_nt: TGCAGTGCTAGAGACAGGGGGGTTCGATATGGCTACACCTTC
j_call: TRBJ2-7; clone_size: .; v_call: TRBV24-1; d_call: .; cdr3_length: 14; cdr3_aa: CATSIGDITYEQYF; cdr3_nt: TGTGCCACCAGTATCGGGGACATCACCTACGAGCAGTACTTC
j_call: TRBJ2-2; clone_size: .; v_call: TRBV12-5; d_call: .; cdr3_length: 15; cdr3_aa: CASGLGQGGTGELFF; cdr3_nt: TGTGCTAGTGGTTTAGGGCAGGGAGGTACCGGGGAGCTGTTTTTT
j_call: TRBJ2-7; clone_size: many; v_call: TRBV28; d_call: TRBD1; cdr3_length: 14; cdr3_aa: CASSPQTGTHEQYF; cdr3_nt: TGTGCCAGCAGTCCCCAGACAGGGACCCACGAGCAGTACTTC
j_call: TRBJ1-3; clone_size: few; v_call: TRBV20-1; d_call: .; cdr3_length: 14; cdr3_aa: CSARTTLISETIYF; cdr3_nt: TGCAGTGCTAGAACCACCCTAATTTCGGAAACCATATATTTT
j_call: TRBJ1-2; clone_size: many; v_call: TRBV3-1; d_call: .; cdr3_length: 13; cdr3_aa: CASSLQTDYGYTF; cdr3_nt: TGTGCCAGCAGCCTTCAGACCGACTATGGCTACACCTTC
j_call: TRBJ2-5; clone_size: .; v_call: TRBV7-9; d_call: TRBD2; cdr3_length: 14; cdr3_aa: CASSLFGGQETQYF; cdr3_nt: TGTGCCAGCAGCTTATTCGGGGGGCAAGAGACCCAGTACTTC
j_call: TRBJ2-1; clone_size: .; v_call: TRBV6-1; d_call: .; cdr3_length: 13; cdr3_aa: CASRVGQYNEQFF; cdr3_nt: TGTGCCAGCAGGGTTGGACAGTACAATGAGCAGTTCTTC
j_call: TRBJ1-5; clone_size: .; v_call: TRBV15; d_call: .; cdr3_length: 14; cdr3_aa: CATSRDRGNQPQHF; cdr3_nt: TGTGCCACCAGCAGAGACAGGGGTAATCAGCCCCAGCATTTT
j_call: TRBJ2-1; clone_size: .; v_call: TRBV20-1; d_call: .; cdr3_length: 14; cdr3_aa: CSASSRDSYNEQFF; cdr3_nt: TGCAGTGCTAGTTCTCGGGACTCCTACAATGAGCAGTTCTTC
j_call: TRBJ2-5; clone_size: few; v_call: TRBV28; d_call: .; cdr3_length: 16; cdr3_aa: CASSFPPSGQQETQYF; cdr3_nt: TGTGCCAGCAGTTTCCCGCCTTCCGGACAGCAAGAGACCCAGTACTTC
j_call: TRBJ2-2; clone_size: .; v_call: TRBV28; d_call: TRBD1; cdr3_length: 15; cdr3_aa: CASSFNRGTTGELFF; cdr3_nt: TGTGCCAGCAGTTTTAACAGGGGGACTACCGGGGAGCTGTTTTTT
j_call: TRBJ2-1; clone_size: few; v_call: TRBV6-4; d_call: .; cdr3_length: 16; cdr3_aa: CASSDSGASSYNEQFF; cdr3_nt: TGTGCCAGCAGTGACTCGGGGGCAAGCTCCTACAATGAGCAGTTCTTC
j_call: TRBJ1-2; clone_size: few; v_call: TRBV12-3/TRBV12-4; d_call: .; cdr3_length: 13; cdr3_aa: CASSFLSTYGYTF; cdr3_nt: TGTGCCAGCAGTTTCTTGTCCACCTATGGCTACACCTTC
j_call: TRBJ2-2; clone_size: .; v_call: TRBV5-5; d_call: .; cdr3_length: 13; cdr3_aa: CASSLVSTGELFF; cdr3_nt: TGTGCCAGCAGCTTAGTTAGCACCGGGGAGCTGTTTTTT
j_call: TRBJ1-6; clone_size: .; v_call: TRBV7-9; d_call: .; cdr3_length: 14; cdr3_aa: CASRSDFSNSPLHF; cdr3_nt: TGTGCCAGCAGGTCGGACTTTAGTAATTCACCCCTCCACTTT
j_call: TRBJ2-1; clone_size: .; v_call: TRBV6-2/TRBV6-3; d_call: .; cdr3_length: 14; cdr3_aa: CASSYLRDFNEQFF; cdr3_nt: TGTGCCAGCAGTTACCTTCGGGATTTTAATGAGCAGTTCTTC
j_call: TRBJ2-1; clone_size: .; v_call: TRBV27; d_call: TRBD2; cdr3_length: 16; cdr3_aa: CASSAGTSGRRNEQFF; cdr3_nt: TGTGCCAGCAGTGCCGGGACTAGCGGGAGGAGGAATGAGCAGTTCTTC
j_call: TRBJ2-5; clone_size: many; v_call: TRBV29-1; d_call: .; cdr3_length: 14; cdr3_aa: CSVERAGSQETQYF; cdr3_nt: TGCAGCGTTGAAAGGGCTGGCAGCCAAGAGACCCAGTACTTC
j_call: TRBJ1-1; clone_size: few; v_call: TRBV30; d_call: .; cdr3_length: 10; cdr3_aa: CASLNTEAFF; cdr3_nt: TGTGCCTCGCTGAACACTGAAGCTTTCTTT